This entry describes one T cell receptor beta chain. The antigen this receptor binds is unknown. There are no base qualities to consult, and no much larger clone falls within one base. These data belong to a study of shared clonotypes between healthy human individuals (dated by TCRdb to the early 2020s). Context from the whole study: A couple of women and a few men aged 18 to 49 years were included in the cohort. Each donor's leukapheresis produced roughly between roughly 0.85 and 9.5 billion PBMCs. The study deeply sequenced blood TCR repertoires of 5 or 6 healthy adults to estimate repertoire size and the extent of clonotype sharing between individuals. Per donor, three plates each were used for CD4 naive and CD4 memory, two for CD8 naive, and one for CD8 memory. Different laboratories and diverse techniques were used to prepare libraries and sequence TCR repertoires, to increase sequencing depth and limit assay-specific biases.

CD8 naive samples were CD45RO-negative cells positively selected for CCR7, giving a CD45RA+CCR7+ population that excluded TemRA cells. Donors were healthy HIV-negative adults with no recently reported acute infections or vaccinations. Every donor was a Caucasian adult residing in Nashville, Tennessee, USA. After blood collection by leukapheresis, PBMCs were isolated using Ficoll-Histopaque density gradient centrifugation and then cryopreserved in the vapor phase of liquid nitrogen. Analytical flow cytometry was used to check the purity and quantity of every magnetically sorted T cell population. Genomic DNA was isolated from every sorted fraction and measured by UV absorbance on a Nanodrop 2000c. Findings and caveats that apply to the study as a whole: Estimated clonotype richness was generally larger for naive than for memory subsets. When several donors were compared, the shared fraction of clonotypes was around 5% for naive CD4, approximately 3.5% for naive CD8, roughly 2.5% for memory CD4, and roughly 0.4% for memory CD8. Sampling was restricted to blood, and TCR repertoires in tissues likely differ from the TCR repertoires found in blood. Rarefaction of sorted-subset datasets indicated incomplete sequencing despite the large sequencing depth. Based on pairwise subsampling, the degree of clonotype sharing among donors was expected to be affected by sequencing depth. The small number of donors limited the genetic and exposure-history diversity represented. Clonotypes shared by all four sorted-subset donors showed higher generation probabilities than non-shared clonotypes.

The germline V gene (reference sequence) supplies CDR1 DFQATT and CDR2 SNEGSKA. V lost 5 bases and J lost 2 bases; the stretch between them is 7 bases long. The CDR3 spans 11 residues, from the cysteine through the phenylalanine. The only DNA kept is the CDR3, 33 bases in frame from the first base. Using the deep immunoSEQ assay, multiplex PCR amplified TCR CDR3 regions from genomic DNA. Extracted genomic DNA from each cell subset was distributed evenly across all wells of several immunoSEQ 96-well plates, and each plate was treated as a replicate. For sorted subsets, roughly 200 ng of genomic DNA, equivalent to 25,000 to 30,000 T cell genomes, went into each replicate PCR. The purified libraries were quantified using a Qubit 3.0 fluorometer, sized with a Bioanalyzer 2100, and then quantified again using the KAPA Library Quantification kit. Every immunoSEQ 96-well plate was sequenced on a separate single-read 150-cycle Illumina NextSeq 550 flow cell. Per the original workflow: Because only junctional sequences without quality scores were contained in the immunoSEQ output, filtering matching that applied to full-length reads could not be performed. To assign V/J genes and CDR3, sequences were annotated using PyIR, a Python wrapper for IgBLAST v1.9, with IMGT germline references. Reads were filtered out if the reads had weak V/J assignments (E-value above 1e-6), no CDR3, stop codons, out-of-frame junctions, or ambiguous translated residues. V3J clonotypes were defined as sequences sharing an identical inferred V gene, J gene, and CDR3 amino acid sequence. Percentage overlap between repertoires was calculated by dividing the number of shared unique clonotypes by the size of the smaller repertoire. Repertoire richness was assessed with RTK rarefaction, the Chao1 estimator, and Recon v2.1 estimates of unobserved clonotypes. For all TCRbeta clonotypes obtained by the gDNA method from several donors, generation probabilities were computed with OLGA. In TCRdb, the immuneACCESS table is reduced to in-frame sequences with V and J assigned. These tables do not hold every clone; where another copy was compared, an unresolved V gene accounts for under half, and the others remain unexplained. V, J and clone size are taken as reported in that table, and D and trimming were inferred from the DNA itself. The sample table lists about 2 million clones, about 95% of them with a count of one. Of the sample, 0.9% to 1.5% is held by the ten largest clones.

The V and J genes are TRBV20-1 and TRBJ2-7, with the D gene not clear enough to name. The sequence derives from a man between 18 and 35 years old in good health. The specimen sequenced was naive CD8+ T cells sorted from blood. Interpreted using the paper, the cell subset or site label stands for: CD45RA+CCR7+. The sequence in DNA is TGCAGTGCTTACCAAACCTACGAGCAGTACTTC. Its translation is CSAYQTYEQYF.